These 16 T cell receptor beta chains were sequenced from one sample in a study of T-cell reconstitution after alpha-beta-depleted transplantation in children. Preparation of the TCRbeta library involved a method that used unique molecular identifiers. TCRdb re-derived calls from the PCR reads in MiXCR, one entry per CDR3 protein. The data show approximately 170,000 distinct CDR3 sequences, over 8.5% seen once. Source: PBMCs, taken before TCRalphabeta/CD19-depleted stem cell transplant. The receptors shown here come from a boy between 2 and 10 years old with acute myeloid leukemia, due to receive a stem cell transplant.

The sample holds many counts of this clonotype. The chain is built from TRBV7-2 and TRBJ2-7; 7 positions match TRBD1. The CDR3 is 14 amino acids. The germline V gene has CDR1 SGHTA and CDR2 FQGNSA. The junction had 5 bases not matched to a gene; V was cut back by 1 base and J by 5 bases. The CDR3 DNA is TGTGCCAGCAGCTTAGGGGTAGGGGGCGACGAGCAGTACGTC. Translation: CASSLGVGGDEQYV.

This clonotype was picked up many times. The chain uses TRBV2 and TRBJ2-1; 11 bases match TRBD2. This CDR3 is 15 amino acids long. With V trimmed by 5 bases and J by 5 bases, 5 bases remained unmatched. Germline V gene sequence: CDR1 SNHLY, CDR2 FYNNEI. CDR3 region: CASSPGTSGDNEQFF. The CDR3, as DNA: TGTGCCAGCAGTCCCGGGACTAGCGGCGACAATGAGCAGTTCTTC.

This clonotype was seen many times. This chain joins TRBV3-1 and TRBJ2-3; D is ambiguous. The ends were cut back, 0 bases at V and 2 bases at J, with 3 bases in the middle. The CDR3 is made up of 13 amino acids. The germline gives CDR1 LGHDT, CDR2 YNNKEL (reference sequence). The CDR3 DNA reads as TGTGCCAGCAGCCAAGACCTCACAGATACGCAGTATTTT. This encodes CASSQDLTDTQYF.

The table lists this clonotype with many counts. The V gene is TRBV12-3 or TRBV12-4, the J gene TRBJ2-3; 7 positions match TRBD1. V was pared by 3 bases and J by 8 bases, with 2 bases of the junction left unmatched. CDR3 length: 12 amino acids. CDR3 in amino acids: CASSFEGATQYF. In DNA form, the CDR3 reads TGTGCCAGCAGTTTTGAGGGGGCTACGCAGTATTTT.

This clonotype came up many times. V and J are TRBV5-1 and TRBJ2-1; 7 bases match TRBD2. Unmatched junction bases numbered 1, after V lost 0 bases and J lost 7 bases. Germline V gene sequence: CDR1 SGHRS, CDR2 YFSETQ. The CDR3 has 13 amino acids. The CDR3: CASSLAGRNEQFF. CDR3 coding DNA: TGCGCCAGCAGCTTGGCCGGGAGGAATGAGCAGTTCTTC.

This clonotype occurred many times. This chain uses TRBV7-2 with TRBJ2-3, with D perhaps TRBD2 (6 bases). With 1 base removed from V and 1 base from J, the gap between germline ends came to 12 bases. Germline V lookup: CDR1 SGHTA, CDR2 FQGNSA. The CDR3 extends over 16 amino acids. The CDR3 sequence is CASSLVWASGTDTQYF. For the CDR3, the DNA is TGTGCCAGCAGCTTAGTATGGGCTAGCGGCACAGATACGCAGTATTTT.

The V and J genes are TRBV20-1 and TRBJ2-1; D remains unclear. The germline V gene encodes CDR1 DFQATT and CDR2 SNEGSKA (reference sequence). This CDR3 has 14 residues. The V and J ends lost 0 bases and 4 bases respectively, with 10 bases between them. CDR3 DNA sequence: TGCAGTGCTAGAGATCTGGCTTTTTACAATGAGCAGTTCTTC. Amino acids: CSARDLAFYNEQFF.

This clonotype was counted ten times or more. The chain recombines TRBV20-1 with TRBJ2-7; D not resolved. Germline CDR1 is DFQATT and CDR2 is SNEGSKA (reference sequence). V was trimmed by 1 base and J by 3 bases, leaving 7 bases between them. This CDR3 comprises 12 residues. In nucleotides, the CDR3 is TGCAGTGCTAGAGGATCCAGCTACGAGCAGTACGTC. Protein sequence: CSARGSSYEQYV.

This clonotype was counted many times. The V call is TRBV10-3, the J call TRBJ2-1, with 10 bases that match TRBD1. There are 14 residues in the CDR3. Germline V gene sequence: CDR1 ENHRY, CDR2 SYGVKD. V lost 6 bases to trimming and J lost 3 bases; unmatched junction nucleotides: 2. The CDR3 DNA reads TGTGCCATCAGCCGGGACAGGGGCTACAATGAGCAGTTCTTC. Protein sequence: CAISRDRGYNEQFF.

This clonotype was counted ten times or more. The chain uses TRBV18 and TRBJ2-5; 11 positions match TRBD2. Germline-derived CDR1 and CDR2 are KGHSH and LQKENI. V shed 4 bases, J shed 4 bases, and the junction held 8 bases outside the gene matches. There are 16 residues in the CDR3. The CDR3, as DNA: TGTGCCAGCTCACATCGACTAGCGGGATCGGGAGAGACCCAGTACTTC. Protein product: CASSHRLAGSGETQYF.

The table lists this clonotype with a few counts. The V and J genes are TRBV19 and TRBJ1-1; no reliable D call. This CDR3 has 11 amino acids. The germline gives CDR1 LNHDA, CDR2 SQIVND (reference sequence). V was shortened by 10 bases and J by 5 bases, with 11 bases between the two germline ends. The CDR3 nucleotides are TGTGCCACTTTTCTGGGGACTGAAGCTTTCTTT. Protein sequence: CATFLGTEAFF.

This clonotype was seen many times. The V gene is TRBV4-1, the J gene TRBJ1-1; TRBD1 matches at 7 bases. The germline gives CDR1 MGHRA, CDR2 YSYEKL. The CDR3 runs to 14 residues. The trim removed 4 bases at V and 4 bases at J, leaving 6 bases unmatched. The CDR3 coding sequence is TGCGCCAGCAGCCTTCCAGACAGGGCCACTGAAGCTTTCTTT. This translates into CASSLPDRATEAFF.

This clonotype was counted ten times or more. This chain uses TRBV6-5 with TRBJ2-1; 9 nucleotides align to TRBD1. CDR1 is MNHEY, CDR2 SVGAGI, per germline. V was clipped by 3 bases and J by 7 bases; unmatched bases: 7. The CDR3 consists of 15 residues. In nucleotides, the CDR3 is TGTGCCAGCAGTTATTCGGGACAGGGTGGTAATGAGCAGTTCTTC. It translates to CASSYSGQGGNEQFF.

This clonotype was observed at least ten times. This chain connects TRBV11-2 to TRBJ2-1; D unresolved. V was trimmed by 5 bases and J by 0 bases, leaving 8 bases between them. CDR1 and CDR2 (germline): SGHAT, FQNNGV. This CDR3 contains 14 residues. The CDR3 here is CASSISRSYNEQFF. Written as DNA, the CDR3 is TGTGCCAGCAGCATCTCCCGCTCCTACAATGAGCAGTTCTTC.

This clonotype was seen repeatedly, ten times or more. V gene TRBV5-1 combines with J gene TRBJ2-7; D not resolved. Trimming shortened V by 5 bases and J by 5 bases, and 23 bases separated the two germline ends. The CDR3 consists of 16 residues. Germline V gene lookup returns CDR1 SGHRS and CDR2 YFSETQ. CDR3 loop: CASRNQQGPLRHEQYF. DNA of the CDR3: TGCGCCAGCAGAAACCAGCAAGGACCCCTAAGACACGAGCAGTACTTC.

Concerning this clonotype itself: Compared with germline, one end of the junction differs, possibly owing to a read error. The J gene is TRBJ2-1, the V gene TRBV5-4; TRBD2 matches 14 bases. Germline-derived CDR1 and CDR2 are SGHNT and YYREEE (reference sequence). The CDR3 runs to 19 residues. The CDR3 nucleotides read TGTGCCAGCAGCTCGCCGGGACTAGCGGGAGCAAGAAGAAGAGGTGAGCCGTTCTTC. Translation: CASSSPGLAGARRRGEPFF.